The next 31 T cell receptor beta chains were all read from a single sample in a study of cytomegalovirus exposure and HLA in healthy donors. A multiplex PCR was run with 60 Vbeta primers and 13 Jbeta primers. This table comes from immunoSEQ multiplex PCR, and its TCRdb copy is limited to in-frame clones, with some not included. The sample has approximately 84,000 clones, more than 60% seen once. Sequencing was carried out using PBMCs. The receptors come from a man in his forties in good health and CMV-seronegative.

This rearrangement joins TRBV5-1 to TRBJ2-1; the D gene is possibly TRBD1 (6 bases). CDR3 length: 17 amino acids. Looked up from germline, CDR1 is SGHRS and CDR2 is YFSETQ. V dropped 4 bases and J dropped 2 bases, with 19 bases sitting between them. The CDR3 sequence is CASSKTGTRDAYNEQFF. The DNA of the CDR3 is TGCGCCAGCAGCAAAACCGGGACACGCGACGCCTACAATGAGCAGTTCTTC.

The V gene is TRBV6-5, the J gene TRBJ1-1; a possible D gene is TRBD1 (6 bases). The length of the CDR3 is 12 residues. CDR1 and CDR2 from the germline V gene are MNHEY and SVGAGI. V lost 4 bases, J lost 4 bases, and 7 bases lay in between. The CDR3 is CASSSQGTEAFF. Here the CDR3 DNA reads TGTGCCAGCAGTTCACAGGGCACTGAAGCTTTCTTT.

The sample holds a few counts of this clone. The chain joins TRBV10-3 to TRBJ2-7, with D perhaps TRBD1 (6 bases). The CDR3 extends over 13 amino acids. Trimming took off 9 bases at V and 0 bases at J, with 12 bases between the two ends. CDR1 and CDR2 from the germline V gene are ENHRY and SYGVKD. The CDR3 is CAMNRDRSYEQYF. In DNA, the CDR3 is TGTGCCATGAACAGGGACCGCTCCTACGAGCAGTACTTC.

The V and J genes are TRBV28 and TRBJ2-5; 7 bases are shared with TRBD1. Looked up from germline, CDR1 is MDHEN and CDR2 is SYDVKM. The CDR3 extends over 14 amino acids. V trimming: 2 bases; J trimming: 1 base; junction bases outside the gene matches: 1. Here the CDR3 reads CASSLAGGQETQYF. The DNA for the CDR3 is TGTGCCAGCAGTTTAGCAGGGGGCCAAGAGACCCAGTACTTC.

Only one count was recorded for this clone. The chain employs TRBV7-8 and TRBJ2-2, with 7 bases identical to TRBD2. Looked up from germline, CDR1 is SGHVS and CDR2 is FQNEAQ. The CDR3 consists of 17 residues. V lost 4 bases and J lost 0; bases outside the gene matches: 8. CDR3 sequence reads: CASSWEGRPPNTGELFF. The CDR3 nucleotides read TGTGCCAGCAGCTGGGAGGGGAGACCCCCGAACACCGGGGAGCTGTTTTTT.

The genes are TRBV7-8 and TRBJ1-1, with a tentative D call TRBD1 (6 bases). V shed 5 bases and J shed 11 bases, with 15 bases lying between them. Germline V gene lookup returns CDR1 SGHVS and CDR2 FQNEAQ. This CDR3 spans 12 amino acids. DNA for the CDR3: TGTGCCAGCAGCGGGACCCCAGGGGTGGCTTTCTTT. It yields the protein CASSGTPGVAFF.

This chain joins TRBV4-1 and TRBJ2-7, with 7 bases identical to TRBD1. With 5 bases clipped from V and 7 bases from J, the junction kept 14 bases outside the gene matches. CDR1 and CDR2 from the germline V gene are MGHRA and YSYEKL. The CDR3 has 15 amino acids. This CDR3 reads CASSTRTGPTWEQYF. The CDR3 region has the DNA TGCGCCAGCAGCACCCGGACAGGCCCTACGTGGGAGCAGTACTTC.

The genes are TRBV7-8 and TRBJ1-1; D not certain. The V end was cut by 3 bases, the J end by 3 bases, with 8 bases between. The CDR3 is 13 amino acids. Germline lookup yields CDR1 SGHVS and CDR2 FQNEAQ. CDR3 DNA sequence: TGTGCCAGCAGCTTCGGGGAGGACACTGAAGCTTTCTTT. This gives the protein CASSFGEDTEAFF.

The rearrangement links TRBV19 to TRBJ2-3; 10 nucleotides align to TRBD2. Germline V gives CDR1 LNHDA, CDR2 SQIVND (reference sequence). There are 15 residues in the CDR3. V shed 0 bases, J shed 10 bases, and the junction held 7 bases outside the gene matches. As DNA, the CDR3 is TGTGCCAGTAGTATAGATCGGCTAGCGGGGGATGCGCAGTATTTT. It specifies CASSIDRLAGDAQYF.

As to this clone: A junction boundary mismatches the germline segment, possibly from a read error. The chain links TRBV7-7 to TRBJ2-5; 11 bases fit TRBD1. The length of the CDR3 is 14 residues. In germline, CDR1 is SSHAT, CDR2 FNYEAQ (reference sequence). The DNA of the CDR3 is TGTGCTAGCAGCCTCGGGACAGGGGGAGAGACCCAGTACTTC. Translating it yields CASSLGTGGETQYF.

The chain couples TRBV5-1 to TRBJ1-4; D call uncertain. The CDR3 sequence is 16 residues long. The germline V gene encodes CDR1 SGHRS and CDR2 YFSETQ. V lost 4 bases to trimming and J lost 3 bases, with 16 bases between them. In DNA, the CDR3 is TGCGCCAGCAGCGCGGGCATCTCGGGAGCTAATGAAAAACTGTTTTTT. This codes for CASSAGISGANEKLFF.

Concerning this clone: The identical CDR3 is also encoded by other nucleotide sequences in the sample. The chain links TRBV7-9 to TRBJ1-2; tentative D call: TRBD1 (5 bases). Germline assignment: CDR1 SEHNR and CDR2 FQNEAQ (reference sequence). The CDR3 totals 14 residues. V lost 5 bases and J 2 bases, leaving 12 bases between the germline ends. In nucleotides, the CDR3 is TGTGCCAGCAGCCCAACGGGGGGGAACTATGGCTACACCTTC. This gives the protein CASSPTGGNYGYTF.

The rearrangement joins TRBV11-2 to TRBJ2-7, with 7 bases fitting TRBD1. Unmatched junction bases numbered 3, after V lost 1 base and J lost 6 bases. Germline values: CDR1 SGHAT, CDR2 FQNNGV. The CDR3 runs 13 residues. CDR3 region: CASSLGGQVEQYF. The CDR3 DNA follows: TGTGCCAGCAGCTTAGGAGGACAGGTCGAGCAGTACTTC.

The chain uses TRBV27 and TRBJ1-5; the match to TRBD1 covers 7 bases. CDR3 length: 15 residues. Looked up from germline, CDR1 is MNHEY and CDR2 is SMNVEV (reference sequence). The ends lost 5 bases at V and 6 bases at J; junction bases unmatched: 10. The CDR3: CASSPLGGRGQPQHF. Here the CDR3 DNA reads TGTGCCAGCAGTCCCCTAGGGGGCAGGGGTCAGCCCCAGCATTTT.

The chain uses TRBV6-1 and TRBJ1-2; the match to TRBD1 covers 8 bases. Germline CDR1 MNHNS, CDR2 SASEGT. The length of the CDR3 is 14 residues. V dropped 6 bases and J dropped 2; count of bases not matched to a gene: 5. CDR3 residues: CASSHTGGNYGYTF. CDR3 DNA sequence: TGTGCCAGCAGCCATACAGGGGGAAACTATGGCTACACCTTC.

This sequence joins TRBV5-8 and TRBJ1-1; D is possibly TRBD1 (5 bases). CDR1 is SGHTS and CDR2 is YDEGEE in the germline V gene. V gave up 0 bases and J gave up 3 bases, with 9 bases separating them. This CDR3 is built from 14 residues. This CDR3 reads CASSLADSYTEAFF. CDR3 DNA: TGTGCCAGCAGCTTGGCCGACAGTTACACTGAAGCTTTCTTT.

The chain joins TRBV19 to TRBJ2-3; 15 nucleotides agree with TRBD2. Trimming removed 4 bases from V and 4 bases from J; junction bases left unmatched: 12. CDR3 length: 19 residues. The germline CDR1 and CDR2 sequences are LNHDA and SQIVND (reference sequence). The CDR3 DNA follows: TGTGCCAGTAGTACCCGGACTAGCGGGAGGGCCCATCTAGCAGATACGCAGTATTTT. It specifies CASSTRTSGRAHLADTQYF.

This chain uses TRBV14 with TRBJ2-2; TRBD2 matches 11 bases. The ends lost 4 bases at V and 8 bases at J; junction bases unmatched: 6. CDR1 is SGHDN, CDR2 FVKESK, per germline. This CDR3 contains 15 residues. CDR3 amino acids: CASSPRTSGSGELFF. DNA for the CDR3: TGTGCCAGCAGCCCACGGACTAGCGGGTCAGGGGAGCTGTTTTTT.

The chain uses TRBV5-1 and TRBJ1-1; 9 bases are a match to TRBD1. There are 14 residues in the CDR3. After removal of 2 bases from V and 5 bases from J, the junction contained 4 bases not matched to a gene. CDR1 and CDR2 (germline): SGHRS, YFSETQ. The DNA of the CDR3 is TGCGCCAGCAGCTTAACAGGGGGCCTTACTGAAGCTTTCTTT. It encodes CASSLTGGLTEAFF.

CDR3 loop: CASSPWTGDSQLAQYF. The DNA for the CDR3 is TGTGCCAGCAGCCCTTGGACAGGGGACTCCCAATTGGCCCAGTACTTC. The rearrangement links TRBV11-2 to TRBJ2-5; TRBD1 agrees at 9 bases. Germline CDR1 SGHAT, CDR2 FQNNGV. The CDR3 spans 16 residues. V dropped 5 bases and J dropped 9; count of bases not matched to a gene: 16.

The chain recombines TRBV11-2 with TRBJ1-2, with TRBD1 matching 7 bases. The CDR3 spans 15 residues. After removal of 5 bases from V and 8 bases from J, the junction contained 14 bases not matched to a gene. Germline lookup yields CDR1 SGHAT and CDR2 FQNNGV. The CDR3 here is CASSVTGEARFGYTF. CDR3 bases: TGTGCCAGCAGCGTAACAGGGGAGGCGCGGTTCGGCTACACCTTC. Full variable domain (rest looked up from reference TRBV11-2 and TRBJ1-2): EAGVAQSPRYKIIEKRQSVAFWCNPISGHATLYWYQQILGQGPKLLIQFQNNGVVDDSQLPKDRFSAERLKGVDSTLKIQPAKLEDSAVYLCASSVTGEARFGYTFGSGTRLTVV.

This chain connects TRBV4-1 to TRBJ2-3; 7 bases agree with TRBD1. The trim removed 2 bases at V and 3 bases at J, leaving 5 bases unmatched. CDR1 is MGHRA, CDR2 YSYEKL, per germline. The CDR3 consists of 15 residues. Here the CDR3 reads CASSQFTGVTDTQYF. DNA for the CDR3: TGCGCCAGCAGCCAATTTACAGGGGTGACAGATACGCAGTATTTT.

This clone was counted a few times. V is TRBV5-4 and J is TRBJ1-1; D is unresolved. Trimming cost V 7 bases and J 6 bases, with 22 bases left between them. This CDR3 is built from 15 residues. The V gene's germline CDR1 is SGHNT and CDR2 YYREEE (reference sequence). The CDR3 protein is CASAGGSSTTSEAFF. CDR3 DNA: TGTGCCAGCGCCGGTGGATCGTCCACTACATCTGAAGCTTTCTTT.

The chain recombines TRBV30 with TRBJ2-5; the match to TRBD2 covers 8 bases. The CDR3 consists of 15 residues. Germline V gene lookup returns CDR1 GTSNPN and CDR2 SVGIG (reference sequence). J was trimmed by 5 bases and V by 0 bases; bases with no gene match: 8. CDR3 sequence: CAWSVLAGLGETQYF. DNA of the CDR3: TGTGCCTGGAGTGTTTTAGCGGGATTGGGGGAGACCCAGTACTTC. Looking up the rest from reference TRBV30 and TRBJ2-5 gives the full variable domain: SQTIHQWPATLVQPVGSPLSLECTVEGTSNPNLYWYRQAAGRGLQLLFYSVGIGQISSEVPQNLSASRPQDRQFILSSKKLLLSDSGFYLCAWSVLAGLGETQYFGPGTRLLVL.

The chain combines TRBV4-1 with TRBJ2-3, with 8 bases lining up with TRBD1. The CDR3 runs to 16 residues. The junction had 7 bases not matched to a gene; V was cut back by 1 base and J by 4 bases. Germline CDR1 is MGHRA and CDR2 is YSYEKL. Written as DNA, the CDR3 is TGCGCCAGCAGCCAAGCGCCAGGGGGCTTCGCAGATACGCAGTATTTT. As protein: CASSQAPGGFADTQYF.

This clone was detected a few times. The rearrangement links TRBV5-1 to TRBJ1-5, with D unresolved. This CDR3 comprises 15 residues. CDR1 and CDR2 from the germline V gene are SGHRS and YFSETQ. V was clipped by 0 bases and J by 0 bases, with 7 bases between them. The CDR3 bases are TGCGCCAGCAGCTTGGACGGGGATAGCAATCAGCCCCAGCATTTT. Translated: CASSLDGDSNQPQHF. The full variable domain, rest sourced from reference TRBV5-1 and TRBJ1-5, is KAGVTQTPRYLIKTRGQQVTLSCSPISGHRSVSWYQQTPGQGLQFLFEYFSETQRNKGNFPGRFSGRQFSNSRSEMNVSTLELGDSALYLCASSLDGDSNQPQHFGDGTRLSIL.

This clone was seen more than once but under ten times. The CDR3 reads CASQTYRADEQFF. CDR3 coding DNA: TGTGCCAGCCAAACATACAGGGCGGACGAGCAGTTCTTC. The V gene is TRBV5-6, the J gene TRBJ2-1, with D possibly TRBD1 on 6 matching bases. Trimming pared 7 bases from V and 10 bases from J, leaving 18 bases between. This CDR3 has 13 amino acids. Germline V gene sequence: CDR1 SGHDT, CDR2 YYEEEE.

The DNA of the CDR3 is TGTGCCAGCAAGGGGGCGGCGAGCACCGGGGAGCTGTTTTTT. It translates to CASKGAASTGELFF. This chain uses TRBV2 with TRBJ2-2; 7 positions agree with TRBD1. CDR3 size: 14 residues. CDR1 SNHLY and CDR2 FYNNEI come from the germline V gene. The trim removed 7 bases at V and 4 bases at J, leaving 6 bases unmatched.

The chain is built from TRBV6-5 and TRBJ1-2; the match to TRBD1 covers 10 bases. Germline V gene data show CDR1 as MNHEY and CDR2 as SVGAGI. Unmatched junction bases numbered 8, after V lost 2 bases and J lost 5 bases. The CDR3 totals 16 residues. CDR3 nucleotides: TGTGCCAGCAGTTACGAAGGGACAGGGGTACTTTATGGCTACACCTTC. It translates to CASSYEGTGVLYGYTF.

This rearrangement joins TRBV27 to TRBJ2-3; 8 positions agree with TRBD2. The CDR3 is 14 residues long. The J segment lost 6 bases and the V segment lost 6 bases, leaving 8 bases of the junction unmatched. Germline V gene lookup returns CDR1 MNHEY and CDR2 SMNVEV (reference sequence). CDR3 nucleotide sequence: TGTGCCAGCAGAGTTAGCGGGGTCAAGGATACGCAGTATTTT. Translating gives CASRVSGVKDTQYF.

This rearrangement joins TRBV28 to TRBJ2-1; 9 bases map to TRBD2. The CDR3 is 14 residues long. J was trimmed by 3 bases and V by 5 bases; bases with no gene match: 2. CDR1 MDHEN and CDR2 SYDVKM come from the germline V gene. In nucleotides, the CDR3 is TGTGCCAGCAGTCAGCGGGGGGTCTACAATGAGCAGTTCTTC. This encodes CASSQRGVYNEQFF.